This record covers a single T cell receptor beta chain. Original analysis: Amplification from reference gene primers served as the basis for estimated nucleated cell counts. TCRdb's copy holds only in-frame clones and misses some; the assay was immunoSEQ multiplex PCR. That table is the source of V, J and clone size, and D and trimming were worked out from the DNA. This table has 430,000 or so clones, roughly 90% appearing once. This specimen comes from a study of blood T cell repertoires in COVID-19. Study summary: PBMCs, B-cell-depleted T cells, or T cells were the source of the cDNA or gDNA that made up the material.

Germline-derived CDR1 and CDR2 are MNHNS and SASEGT. CDR3 length: 14 residues. Trimming stripped 2 bases from V and 3 bases from J, with 10 bases between. Participants' own reports of clinical history determined their cohort assignment. The sequencing sample was made of PBMCs or T cells enriched from blood (not recorded which). The receptor comes from a woman between 40 and 50 years old who had recovered from COVID-19. The chain joins TRBV6-1 to TRBJ1-2; the D is unclear. The CDR3 loop is CASSESRSHYGYTF. In nucleotides, the CDR3 is TGTGCCAGCAGTGAAAGTAGGAGCCACTATGGCTACACCTTC.